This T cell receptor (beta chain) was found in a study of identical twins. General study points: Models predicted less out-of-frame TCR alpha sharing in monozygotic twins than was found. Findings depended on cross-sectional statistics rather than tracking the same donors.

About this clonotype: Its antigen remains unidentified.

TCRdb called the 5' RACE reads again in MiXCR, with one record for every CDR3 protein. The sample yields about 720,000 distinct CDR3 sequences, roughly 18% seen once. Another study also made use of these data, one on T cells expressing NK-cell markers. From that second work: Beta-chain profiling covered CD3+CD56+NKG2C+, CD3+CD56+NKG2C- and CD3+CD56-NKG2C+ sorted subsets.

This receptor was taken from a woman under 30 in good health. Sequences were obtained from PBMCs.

The chain's CDR3 is CSARGSSGGAYDTQYF. CDR3 bases: TGCAGTGCTAGAGGATCTAGCGGGGGGGCTTATGATACGCAGTATTTT. The V call is TRBV20-1, the J call TRBJ2-3, with TRBD2 identical over 12 bases. CDR1 is DFQATT and CDR2 is SNEGSKA in the germline V gene (reference sequence). The CDR3 length is 16 residues. V shed 1 base, J shed 6 bases, and the junction held 8 bases outside the gene matches.